Below, 16 T cell receptor beta chains from the same sample are listed, as sequenced in a study of breast tumors, draining lymph nodes, adjacent tissues. Via MiXCR, TCRdb re-called the multiplex PCR reads, giving one row per CDR3 protein. The table has fewer than 25,000 distinct CDR3 sequences, roughly three fifths seen once. The sample comprised tumor-adjacent breast tissue. These receptors were obtained from a female donor with breast cancer. Some clones in this sample may be carry-over from other donors' samples.

This clonotype was detected ten times or more. The chain joins TRBV6-1 to TRBJ2-2, with TRBD2 identical over 11 bases. The CDR3 covers 15 residues. Looked up from germline, CDR1 is MNHNS and CDR2 is SASEGT. With V trimmed by 11 bases and J by 6 bases, 11 bases remained unmatched. For the CDR3, the DNA is TGTGCCCCAGCGGGATTTAGCGGGGGGGCCGGGGAGCTGTTTTTT. As protein: CAPAGFSGGAGELFF.

This clonotype showed up just a few times. The chain recombines TRBV4-2 with TRBJ1-5; the D is unclear. Trimming left V 1 base short and J 7 bases short, with 14 bases between. Germline V CDR1 and CDR2: LGHNA, YNFKEQ. This CDR3 comprises 15 residues. This CDR3 is CASSQGRTTNQPQHF. DNA of the CDR3: TGTGCCAGCAGCCAAGGGAGAACCACCAACCAGCCCCAGCATTTT.

The chain links TRBV24-1 to TRBJ1-2, with TRBD1 matching over 7 bases. The CDR3 loop spans 14 amino acids. J gave up 7 bases and V 4 bases, and 8 bases lay outside the gene matches. The germline CDR1 and CDR2 sequences are KGHDR and SFDVKD. The CDR3 sequence is CATSDADRVLGYTF. For the CDR3, the DNA is TGTGCCACCAGTGACGCAGACAGGGTCCTTGGCTACACCTTC.

The chain links TRBV10-3 to TRBJ2-5, with D perhaps matching TRBD1 (5 bases). Germline CDR1 ENHRY, CDR2 SYGVKD. There are 14 residues in the CDR3. Trimming stripped 2 bases from V and 5 bases from J, with 12 bases between. The CDR3 DNA sequence: TGTGCCATCAGTGAGGACAGCAGTAGGGAGACCCAGTACTTC. Amino acid sequence: CAISEDSSRETQYF.

CDR3 in DNA: TGTGCCAGCAGCTCTCTAGCGGGGGACGAGCAGTACTTC. Translated: CASSSLAGDEQYF. V and J are TRBV7-9 and TRBJ2-7, with 10 bases that match TRBD2. V lost 4 bases, J lost 5 bases, and 2 bases stayed unmatched. Germline-derived CDR1 and CDR2 are SEHNR and FQNEAQ (reference sequence). The CDR3 runs 13 residues.

The chain has TRBV20-1 and TRBJ1-5; maybe TRBD1 (5 bases). V lost 0 bases and J lost 7, with 19 bases in between. The CDR3 contains 16 residues. Per the germline V gene, CDR1 is DFQATT and CDR2 is SNEGSKA (reference sequence). CDR3 protein: CSARDPWGGEVQPQHF. The CDR3 DNA follows: TGCAGTGCTAGAGACCCATGGGGGGGGGAGGTCCAGCCCCAGCATTTT.

This clonotype was picked up many times. This clone may be a read error of a much larger clone one base away. The V call is TRBV6-6, the J call TRBJ1-5, with 8 bases lining up with TRBD1. CDR1 and CDR2 (germline): MNHNY, SVGAGI (reference sequence). This CDR3 spans 13 amino acids. The J segment lost 5 bases and the V segment lost 6 bases, leaving 3 bases of the junction unmatched. CDR3 sequence: CASSPDRDQPQHF. The CDR3 DNA reads as TGTGCCAGCAGCCCGGACAGGGATCAGCCCCAGCATTTT.

This clonotype was detected once. CDR3 amino acids: CSAPGLASYNEQFF. In DNA, the CDR3 is TGCAGTGCCCCCGGACTAGCCTCCTACAATGAGCAGTTCTTC. This rearrangement joins TRBV20-1 to TRBJ2-1; TRBD2 aligns across 8 bases. Germline CDR1 reads DFQATT; CDR2 reads SNEGSKA (reference sequence). J lost 0 bases, V lost 6 bases, and 4 bases had no gene match. The CDR3 is 14 amino acids.

This chain uses TRBV7-2 with TRBJ1-5, with TRBD1 matching over 10 bases. J lost 3 bases, V lost 7 bases, and 6 bases had no gene match. The germline V gene encodes CDR1 SGHTA and CDR2 FQGNSA. This CDR3 comprises 15 residues. CDR3 DNA sequence: TGTGCCAGCACTCCGGGACAGGGGATCAATCAGCCCCAGCATTTT. The encoded protein is CASTPGQGINQPQHF.

This clonotype was recorded a few times. No conserved phenylalanine or tryptophan is present at the end of the CDR3, so a read error is the likely explanation. The rearrangement joins TRBV7-9 to TRBJ1-1; D is undetermined. The germline V gene encodes CDR1 SEHNR and CDR2 FQNEAQ (reference sequence). The CDR3 extends over 13 amino acids. Trimming removed 3 bases at V and 0 bases at J, with 5 bases between. The CDR3 bases are TGTGCCAGCAGCTTGAGTGTGAACACTGAAGCTTTCTTG. Its protein product is CASSLSVNTEAFL.

As for this clonotype: At one boundary the junction diverges from the germline segment, which might be a read error. The CDR3 region is CASSLGFGTGRTDPQYF. Here the CDR3 DNA reads TGTGCCAGCAGCTTAGGATTTGGGACAGGGAGAACAGATCCGCAGTATTTT. The gene calls are TRBV7-9 and TRBJ2-3, with 9 positions matching TRBD1. The CDR3 contains 17 residues. Germline V gene lookup returns CDR1 SEHNR and CDR2 FQNEAQ (reference sequence).

This clonotype was observed a single time. One end of the junction fails to match germline, which may point to a read error. CDR3 DNA sequence: TGCGCCACCGGGGGCTACTCTGGAGCCAACATCCTGACTTTC. It codes for CATGGYSGANILTF. J is TRBJ2-6 and V is TRBV6-1; D might be TRBD1 or TRBD2, each matching 6 bases. This CDR3 spans 14 amino acids. CDR1 MNHNS and CDR2 SASEGT come from the germline V gene.

The CDR3, as DNA: TGCAGTGCTAGTGGGCAGGGGGGAATATATGAGCAGTTCTTC. Translating it yields CSASGQGGIYEQFF. This chain joins TRBV20-1 and TRBJ2-1; D is perhaps TRBD1 (7 bases). The CDR3 is 14 residues long. The germline V gene has CDR1 DFQATT and CDR2 SNEGSKA (reference sequence). The V end was cut by 3 bases, the J end by 8 bases, with 17 bases between.

The V and J genes are TRBV12-3 or TRBV12-4 and TRBJ2-1; 10 bases line up with TRBD2. J lost 9 bases, V lost 4 bases, and 3 bases had no gene match. CDR3 length: 13 amino acids. The CDR3 reads CASSSGLASEQFF. For the CDR3, the DNA is TGTGCCAGCAGTTCGGGACTAGCGAGTGAGCAGTTCTTC.

This clonotype was observed at least ten times. V and J are TRBV5-1 and TRBJ2-2; 9 bases align to TRBD2. Trimming removed 1 base from V and 1 base from J; junction bases left unmatched: 5. Germline lookup yields CDR1 SGHRS and CDR2 YFSETQ. This CDR3 is built from 17 residues. The CDR3 sequence is CASSLRLAGLNTGELFF. The CDR3 DNA sequence: TGCGCCAGCAGCTTGAGGCTAGCGGGATTGAACACCGGGGAGCTGTTTTTT.

This chain uses TRBV29-1 with TRBJ1-2; 7 nucleotides align to TRBD1. CDR1 SQVTM and CDR2 ANQGSEA come from the germline V gene. CDR3 length: 13 amino acids. The V segment lost 4 bases and the J segment 3 bases; nucleotides outside the gene matches: 5. DNA for the CDR3: TGCAGCGTTGCCCGGACAGGTCACTATGGCTACACCTTC. Its translation: CSVARTGHYGYTF.